This T cell receptor (beta chain) derives from a study of blood T cell repertoires in COVID-19. Study-wide background: Sources were T cells, B-cell-depleted T cells, or PBMCs; the material itself was cDNA or gDNA.

Libraries were prepared by immunoSEQ multiplex PCR; TCRdb keeps only in-frame clonotypes and omits some of them. The sample contains around 120,000 clones, 85% of which appear only once. Germline V CDR1 and CDR2: SGHTA, FQGNSA. The CDR3 has 15 amino acids. Trimming took off 5 bases at V and 0 bases at J, with 12 bases between the two ends. J is TRBJ2-3 and V is TRBV7-2, with TRBD1 as a possible D gene (5 bases). This receptor was identified in a man of 80 years or more with acute or convalescent COVID-19. Material: peripheral blood. In nucleotides, the CDR3 is TGTGCCAGCAGCCCGACAGCTACTAGCACAGATACGCAGTATTTT. Its translation: CASSPTATSTDTQYF.